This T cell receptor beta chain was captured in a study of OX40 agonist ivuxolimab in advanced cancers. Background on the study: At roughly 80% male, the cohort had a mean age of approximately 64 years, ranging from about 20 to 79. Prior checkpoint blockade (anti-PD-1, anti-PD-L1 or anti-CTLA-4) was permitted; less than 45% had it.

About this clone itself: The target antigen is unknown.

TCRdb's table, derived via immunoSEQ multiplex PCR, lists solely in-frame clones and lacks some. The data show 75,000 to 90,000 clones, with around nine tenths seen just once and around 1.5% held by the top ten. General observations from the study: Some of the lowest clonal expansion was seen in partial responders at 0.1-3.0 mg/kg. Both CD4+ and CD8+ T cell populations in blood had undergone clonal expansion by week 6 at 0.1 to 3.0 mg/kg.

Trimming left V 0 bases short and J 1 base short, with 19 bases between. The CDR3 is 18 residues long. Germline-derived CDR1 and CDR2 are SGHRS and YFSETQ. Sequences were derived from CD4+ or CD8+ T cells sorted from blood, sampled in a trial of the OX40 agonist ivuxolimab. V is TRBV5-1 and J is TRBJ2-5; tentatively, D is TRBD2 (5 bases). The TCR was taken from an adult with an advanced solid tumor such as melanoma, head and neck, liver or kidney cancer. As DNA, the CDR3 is TGCGCCAGCAGCTTGGTTGGACTGTCCTTCTTTATCCAAGAGACCCAGTACTTC. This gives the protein CASSLVGLSFFIQETQYF.